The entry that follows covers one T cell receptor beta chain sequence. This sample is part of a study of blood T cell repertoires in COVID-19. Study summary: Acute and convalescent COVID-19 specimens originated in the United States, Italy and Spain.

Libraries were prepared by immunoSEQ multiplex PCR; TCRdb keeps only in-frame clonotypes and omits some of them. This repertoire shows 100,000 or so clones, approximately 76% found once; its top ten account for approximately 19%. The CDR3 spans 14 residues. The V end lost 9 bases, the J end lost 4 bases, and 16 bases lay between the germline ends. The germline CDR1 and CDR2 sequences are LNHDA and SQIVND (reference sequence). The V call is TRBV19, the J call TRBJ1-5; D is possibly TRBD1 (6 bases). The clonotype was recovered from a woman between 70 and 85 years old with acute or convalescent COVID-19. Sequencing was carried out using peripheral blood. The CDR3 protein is CASNPYQGNQPQHF. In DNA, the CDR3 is TGTGCCAGCAATCCTTACCAGGGGAATCAGCCCCAGCATTTT. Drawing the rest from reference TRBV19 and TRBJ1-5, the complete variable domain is DGGITQSPKYLFRKEGQNVTLSCEQNLNHDAMYWYRQDPGQGLRLIYYSQIVNDFQKGDIAEGYSVSREKKESFPLTVTSAQKNPTAFYLCASNPYQGNQPQHFGDGTRLSIL.